The 4 T cell receptor beta chains given below trace back to one sample, sequenced in a study of T-cell memory formation after mild COVID-19. TCRdb used MiXCR to reprocess the 5' RACE reads, holding one entry per CDR3 protein. The table records roughly 300,000 distinct CDR3 sequences, less than 9.5% of them present only once. The sequenced material came from PBMCs or a T cell subset sorted from them (not recorded which). The receptor set was obtained from a man aged 18 to 29 who had mild COVID-19 (a few samples of this study predate the infection). Cell type and time point are not known.

V is TRBV5-1 and J is TRBJ2-6, with 9 bases matching TRBD1. The V gene end was trimmed by 0 bases and the J gene end by 1 base; junction bases not matched to a gene: 8. The CDR3 loop spans 19 amino acids. CDR1 and CDR2 (germline): SGHRS, YFSETQ. The CDR3 loop is CASSLVRGQGSSGANVLTF. The CDR3, as DNA: TGCGCCAGCAGCTTGGTGAGGGGACAGGGATCATCTGGGGCCAACGTCCTGACTTTC.

This clonotype turned up a few times. The V and J genes are TRBV20-1 and TRBJ1-6; 7 bases are a match to TRBD1. The CDR3 runs to 14 residues. V was clipped by 5 bases and J by 10 bases; unmatched bases: 11. Germline CDR1 DFQATT, CDR2 SNEGSKA (reference sequence). The CDR3 here is CSAVGNRGRSPLHF. CDR3 nucleotides: TGCAGTGCTGTCGGGAACAGGGGACGATCACCCCTCCACTTT.

This clonotype has a count of ten or more. The chain has TRBV24-1 and TRBJ2-3, with 12 bases fitting TRBD2. The CDR3 has 16 amino acids. Germline CDR1 is KGHDR and CDR2 is SFDVKD. J was trimmed by 0 bases and V by 7 bases; bases with no gene match: 4. CDR3 nucleotides: TGTGCCACCAGCGCCGGACTAGCGGGGAGCACAGATACGCAGTATTTT. Protein: CATSAGLAGSTDTQYF.

A single count supports this clonotype. Written as DNA, the CDR3 is TGCGCCAGCAGGCCTCTAGCGGGGGCCAGTAATAGCAAATACACAGATACGCAGTATTTT. Its protein product is CASRPLAGASNSKYTDTQYF. J is TRBJ2-3 and V is TRBV5-1; 10 bases match TRBD2. CDR1 and CDR2 (germline): SGHRS, YFSETQ. This CDR3 spans 20 amino acids. The ends lost 5 bases at V and 2 bases at J; junction bases unmatched: 20. Complete variable domain (other parts from reference TRBV5-1 and TRBJ2-3): KAGVTQTPRYLIKTRGQQVTLSCSPISGHRSVSWYQQTPGQGLQFLFEYFSETQRNKGNFPGRFSGRQFSNSRSEMNVSTLELGDSALYLCASRPLAGASNSKYTDTQYFGPGTRLTVL.